The source of this T cell receptor (beta chain) is a study of T-cell reconstitution after alpha-beta-depleted transplantation in children. Unique molecular identifiers were used to barcode this TCRbeta library. Using its own MiXCR run on the PCR reads, TCRdb lists one record per CDR3 protein. The sample includes 360,000 or so distinct CDR3 sequences, around 21% of them seen just once. The count of this clonotype is one. The sequenced sample was PBMCs from the stem cell graft donor, obtained from the stem cell graft. This receptor was taken from a human donor who donated a stem cell graft to a child with acute myeloid leukemia.

This CDR3 is CASQGGETQYF. CDR3 nucleotide sequence: TGTGCCAGCCAGGGGGGGGAGACCCAGTACTTC. The chain is built from TRBV12-3 or TRBV12-4 and TRBJ2-5; D is perhaps TRBD1 or TRBD2 (7 bases each). The ends were cut back, 8 bases at V and 5 bases at J, with 9 bases in the middle. This CDR3 is built from 11 residues.